These T cell receptor beta chains were read from a single sample in a study of shared clonotypes between healthy human individuals. TCRdb's table, derived via immunoSEQ multiplex PCR, lists solely in-frame clones and lacks some. The data show about 480,000 clones, with 70% to 80% seen just once and over 10% held by the top ten. Sequences were obtained from PBMCs. The receptor set was obtained from a woman aged 40-49 years in good health. Some clones in this sample may be carry-over from other donors' samples. Both conserved end residues are part of each CDR3. Each record gives: clone size, V gene, J gene, D gene, CDR3 DNA, CDR3 protein. D genes are given only for firm matches. Clone size appears in some rows only: once, few, many, or a class for an expanded clone.

NA	TRBV6-5	TRBJ2-3	NA	TGTGCCAGCAGTTACCCTAGCTACGGCGATACGCAGTATTTT	CASSYPSYGDTQYF
NA	TRBV11-2	TRBJ2-1	TRBD1	TGTGCCAGCAGCTCCATCCGACCGGGACAGGGGGCACGAGAGCAGTTCTTC	CASSSIRPGQGAREQFF
NA	TRBV6-8	TRBJ1-5	NA	TGTGCCAGCAGTACGAAAGAAGTACAGGGACCTAGCAATCAGCCCCAGCATTTT	CASSTKEVQGPSNQPQHF
NA	TRBV6-5	TRBJ2-2	NA	TGTGCCAGCAGTTCCCGTGGAGGGGGCGATTCCGGGGAGCTGTTTTTT	CASSSRGGGDSGELFF
NA	TRBV7-9	TRBJ1-1	NA	TGTGCCAGCAGCTCAGTTGGGGCTAACACTGAAGCTTTCTTT	CASSSVGANTEAFF
NA	TRBV5-6	TRBJ2-2	NA	TGTGCCAGCAGCTTGGACGCGAACACCGGGGAGCTGTTTTTT	CASSLDANTGELFF
NA	TRBV7-9	TRBJ2-3	TRBD2	TGTGCCAGCAGCCGACTAGCGGGAACAGATACGCAGTATTTT	CASSRLAGTDTQYF
NA	TRBV4-3	TRBJ2-1	TRBD2	TGCGCCAGCAGCCTTGGACTAGCGGGGAGGAATAATGAGCAGTTCTTC	CASSLGLAGRNNEQFF
few	TRBV7-7	TRBJ2-2	TRBD2	TGTGCTAGCAGCTTAGCGGTGGCGGGAGTTGGCGGGGAGCTGTTTTTT	CASSLAVAGVGGELFF
NA	TRBV2	TRBJ1-3	NA	TGTGCCACCCGAATTGGACAGGGAAACACCATATATTTT	CATRIGQGNTIYF
NA	TRBV7-2	TRBJ2-5	NA	TGTGCCAGCAGCTTAGAGCAGAACCAAGAGACCCAGTACTTC	CASSLEQNQETQYF
NA	TRBV5-1	TRBJ1-1	TRBD1	TGCGCCAGCAGCCGCGGACAGGCCTCGGCCCGGGACACTGAAGCTTTCTTT	CASSRGQASARDTEAFF
NA	TRBV4-2	TRBJ2-7	TRBD1	TGTGCCAGCAGCCATGACCCGGGGACAGGGGGCTACGAGCAGTACTTC	CASSHDPGTGGYEQYF
few	TRBV28	TRBJ2-3	TRBD2	TGTGCCAGCAGTTTATTTGTACTAGCGGGAGCAGATACGCAGTATTTT	CASSLFVLAGADTQYF
NA	TRBV6-4	TRBJ2-2	TRBD1	TGTGCCAGCAGTGACTCAGGGGGCGAGGGCACCGGGGAGCTGTTTTTT	CASSDSGGEGTGELFF
few	TRBV2	TRBJ2-5	NA	TGTGCCAGCAGGGGGGGCAGGGGAGGCACCCAAGAGACCCAGTACTTC	CASRGGRGGTQETQYF